Included here is one T cell receptor beta chain sequence, with context. Its antigen remains unidentified. The record originates from a study of cytomegalovirus exposure and HLA in healthy donors. Study observations and caveats: For most TCR beta V segments, an earlier analysis put the productive rate at about 90% or about 30% of the time. Later analysis showed TCR association rates varying by HLA locus, highest for DRB1 and lowest for HLA-C. Donor immune exposure was known only as CMV serostatus.

The length of the CDR3 is 15 residues. The germline gives CDR1 SGHNT, CDR2 YYREEE (reference sequence). V was clipped by 2 bases and J by 5 bases; unmatched bases: 6. The PCR employed 60 Vbeta primers together with 13 Jbeta primers. Repertoires were generated with immunoSEQ multiplex PCR, while TCRdb's copy carries only in-frame clones and drops some. The sample has about 82,000 clones, roughly 80% seen once. This chain uses TRBV5-4 with TRBJ2-5; 10 bases align to TRBD2. The TCR was taken from a human donor in good health. Sample: PBMCs. This CDR3 is CASSLSGGAGETQYF. CDR3 DNA: TGTGCCAGCAGCTTAAGCGGGGGGGCGGGGGAGACCCAGTACTTC.